The rows below give T cell receptor beta chains drawn from one sample of a study of neurological immune-mediated disorders. TCRdb re-analysed the 5' RACE reads in MiXCR, keeping a single row per CDR3 protein. The top ten clones hold 7.4% of a sample with roughly 74,000 distinct CDR3 sequences, less than 5.5% of them seen once. Input material: PBMCs. These receptors all stem from a man aged 18 to 29 with multiple sclerosis. Both conserved end residues are part of each CDR3. Fields, in order: V gene, clone size, J gene, CDR3 length, D gene, CDR3 DNA, CDR3 protein. The D gene is left open where the match is weak. Some rows have no size entry. The others give once, few or many, or a class for an expanded clone.

v_gene: TRBV20-1
abundance: many
j_gene: TRBJ2-2
len: 16
d_gene: .
CDR3nt: TGCAGTGCTAGAGACCGGCGGGCAGGGCCAGCGAGGGAGCTGTTTTTT
CDR3aa: CSARDRRAGPARELFF

v_gene: TRBV6-1
abundance: few
j_gene: TRBJ1-1
len: 18
d_gene: TRBD1
CDR3nt: TGTGCCAGCAGTATTATCACACCCTGGACAGGGCGGTGGACTGAAGCTTTCTTT
CDR3aa: CASSIITPWTGRWTEAFF

v_gene: TRBV7-3
abundance: many
j_gene: TRBJ1-1
len: 13
d_gene: .
CDR3nt: TGTGCCAGCAGCCCAGGGACCCCCCGTGAAGCTTTCTTT
CDR3aa: CASSPGTPREAFF

v_gene: TRBV5-1
abundance: medium-sized
j_gene: TRBJ2-6
len: 18
d_gene: .
CDR3nt: TGCGCCAGCAGCTTACACAGGTCCCCACTCTCTGGGGCCAACGTCCTGACTTTC
CDR3aa: CASSLHRSPLSGANVLTF

v_gene: TRBV5-1
abundance: many
j_gene: TRBJ1-1
len: 14
d_gene: .
CDR3nt: TGCGCCAGCAGCCTCAGTCGGGGGGAGGGTGAAGCTTTCTTT
CDR3aa: CASSLSRGEGEAFF

v_gene: TRBV30
abundance: few
j_gene: TRBJ1-5
len: 15
d_gene: TRBD1
CDR3nt: TGTGCCTGGAGTGTATCTGGGACAGTCAATCAGCCCCAGCATTTT
CDR3aa: CAWSVSGTVNQPQHF

v_gene: TRBV5-1
abundance: many
j_gene: TRBJ2-3
len: 15
d_gene: TRBD2
CDR3nt: TGCGCCAGCAGCTTCTCAGCGGGGGGGCAAGATACGCAGTATTTT
CDR3aa: CASSFSAGGQDTQYF

v_gene: TRBV7-2
abundance: .
j_gene: TRBJ2-7
len: 15
d_gene: TRBD2
CDR3nt: TGTGCCAACAGCCCCAGCGGGGGGGTGGCCTACGAGCAGTACTTC
CDR3aa: CANSPSGGVAYEQYF

v_gene: TRBV20-1
abundance: many
j_gene: TRBJ1-4
len: 13
d_gene: .
CDR3nt: TGCAGTGCTTCCCAGGGGAGGGGTGAAAAACTGTTTTTT
CDR3aa: CSASQGRGEKLFF

v_gene: TRBV7-2
abundance: many
j_gene: TRBJ2-7
len: 14
d_gene: .
CDR3nt: TGTGCCAGCAGCTTAGAGCCCCAGGGCTACGAGCAGTACTTC
CDR3aa: CASSLEPQGYEQYF

v_gene: TRBV20-1
abundance: many
j_gene: TRBJ2-5
len: 13
d_gene: .
CDR3nt: TGCAGTGCTAGAGATCAGGGTACGGAGACCCAGTACTTC
CDR3aa: CSARDQGTETQYF

v_gene: TRBV5-1
abundance: many
j_gene: TRBJ2-7
len: 19
d_gene: TRBD2
CDR3nt: TGCGCCAGCAGCTTGGAAGGGACTAGCGGGAGGCTCCTCTCCTACGAGCAGTACTTC
CDR3aa: CASSLEGTSGRLLSYEQYF

v_gene: TRBV10-3
abundance: many
j_gene: TRBJ2-5
len: 12
d_gene: .
CDR3nt: TGTGCCATCAGTGACGGGTCTCGGACCCAGTACTTC
CDR3aa: CAISDGSRTQYF

v_gene: TRBV5-1
abundance: many
j_gene: TRBJ2-1
len: 14
d_gene: .
CDR3nt: TGCGCCAGCAGCTTGCCCCAGACTGGGGATGAGCAGTTCTTC
CDR3aa: CASSLPQTGDEQFF

v_gene: TRBV12-5
abundance: many
j_gene: TRBJ2-1
len: 17
d_gene: .
CDR3nt: TGTGCTAGTGGTTTGGTACGGGATGGCACAGTCTACAATGAGCAGTTCTTC
CDR3aa: CASGLVRDGTVYNEQFF

v_gene: TRBV11-2
abundance: many
j_gene: TRBJ1-1
len: 14
d_gene: TRBD1
CDR3nt: TGTGCCAGCAGCTTGATCAGGGGGTCCCCTGAAGCTTTCTTT
CDR3aa: CASSLIRGSPEAFF

v_gene: TRBV9
abundance: .
j_gene: TRBJ2-7
len: 13
d_gene: TRBD1
CDR3nt: TGTGCCAGCAGGGGACCGACAGGGAACGAGCAGTACTTC
CDR3aa: CASRGPTGNEQYF

v_gene: TRBV20-1
abundance: many
j_gene: TRBJ2-4
len: 15
d_gene: .
CDR3nt: TGCAGTGCTACGAGGGGGGCGCTCCATGAAAACATTCAGTACTTC
CDR3aa: CSATRGALHENIQYF

v_gene: TRBV7-2
abundance: many
j_gene: TRBJ2-7
len: 16
d_gene: TRBD2
CDR3nt: TGTGCCAGCAGCTCTTCGGGACTAGCGAGCTCCTACGAGCAGTACTTC
CDR3aa: CASSSSGLASSYEQYF

v_gene: TRBV2
abundance: few
j_gene: TRBJ2-1
len: 13
d_gene: .
CDR3nt: TGTGCCAGCAGTACCCATAGAGACAATGAGCAGTTCTTC
CDR3aa: CASSTHRDNEQFF

v_gene: TRBV7-2
abundance: many
j_gene: TRBJ2-2
len: 18
d_gene: TRBD2
CDR3nt: TGTGCCAGCAGCCGTGGGACTAGCGGGAGCGCGAACACCGGGGAGCTGTTTTTT
CDR3aa: CASSRGTSGSANTGELFF

v_gene: TRBV4-2
abundance: many
j_gene: TRBJ2-7
len: 16
d_gene: TRBD2
CDR3nt: TGTGCCAGCAGCCAAGAGGGACTAGCGGCGACCTACGAGCAGTACTTC
CDR3aa: CASSQEGLAATYEQYF

v_gene: TRBV5-1
abundance: few
j_gene: TRBJ1-1
len: 15
d_gene: TRBD1
CDR3nt: TGCGCCAGCAGCTCGCTGGGACAGCCCGGAACTGAAGCTTTCTTT
CDR3aa: CASSSLGQPGTEAFF

v_gene: TRBV7-3
abundance: many
j_gene: TRBJ2-5
len: 16
d_gene: TRBD1
CDR3nt: TGTGCCAGCAGCTTAACCTACGGACAGGGTGGGGAAACCCAGTACTTC
CDR3aa: CASSLTYGQGGETQYF

v_gene: TRBV2
abundance: many
j_gene: TRBJ1-6
len: 16
d_gene: TRBD1
CDR3nt: TGTGCCAGCAGCGACCGGACAGGGACGGAGAATTCACCCCTCCACTTT
CDR3aa: CASSDRTGTENSPLHF

v_gene: TRBV12-3/TRBV12-4
abundance: many
j_gene: TRBJ1-4
len: 14
d_gene: TRBD1
CDR3nt: TGTGCCAGCAGTTCCCGACAGGGTTGGGAAAAACTGTTTTTT
CDR3aa: CASSSRQGWEKLFF

v_gene: TRBV7-9
abundance: many
j_gene: TRBJ2-1
len: 15
d_gene: .
CDR3nt: TGTGCCAGCAGCTTAGCGCCAGAAGGGGGAAATGAGCAGTTCTTC
CDR3aa: CASSLAPEGGNEQFF

v_gene: TRBV9
abundance: many
j_gene: TRBJ1-1
len: 15
d_gene: TRBD1
CDR3nt: TGTGCCAGCAGCGCAGGGGGGGGGGTGAACACTGAAGCTTTCTTT
CDR3aa: CASSAGGGVNTEAFF

v_gene: TRBV16
abundance: .
j_gene: TRBJ1-2
len: 15
d_gene: .
CDR3nt: TGTGCCAGCAGCCAAAGAGGCAGTCTGAACTATGGCTACACCTTC
CDR3aa: CASSQRGSLNYGYTF

v_gene: TRBV20-1
abundance: many
j_gene: TRBJ2-7
len: 14
d_gene: .
CDR3nt: TGCAGTGCTAGAGTTCCCGGGCAGGGGCACGAGCAGTACTTC
CDR3aa: CSARVPGQGHEQYF

v_gene: TRBV7-3
abundance: many
j_gene: TRBJ1-6
len: 15
d_gene: .
CDR3nt: TGTGCCAGCAGCTTAACTTCTGCAGCGGGTTCACCCCTCAACTTT
CDR3aa: CASSLTSAAGSPLNF

v_gene: TRBV5-8
abundance: many
j_gene: TRBJ2-7
len: 12
d_gene: .
CDR3nt: TGTGCCAGCAGCTTGTCGCTTTACGAGCAGTACTTC
CDR3aa: CASSLSLYEQYF

v_gene: TRBV25-1
abundance: many
j_gene: TRBJ2-2
len: 14
d_gene: TRBD2
CDR3nt: TGTGCCAGCAGTGTTCCTAGCGGGGTTGGGGAGCTGTTTTTT
CDR3aa: CASSVPSGVGELFF

v_gene: TRBV20-1
abundance: many
j_gene: TRBJ2-7
len: 14
d_gene: .
CDR3nt: TGCAGTGCTAGAGATAGGAGGGGCCTGGGGGAGCAGTACTTC
CDR3aa: CSARDRRGLGEQYF

v_gene: TRBV20-1
abundance: many
j_gene: TRBJ1-5
len: 12
d_gene: .
CDR3nt: TGCAGTGCTTCGGGACGGGGACAGCCCCAGCATTTT
CDR3aa: CSASGRGQPQHF

v_gene: TRBV10-3
abundance: many
j_gene: TRBJ1-6
len: 15
d_gene: TRBD1
CDR3nt: TGTGCCATCAGTGAAGGGGGCGCCAATAATTCACCCCTCCACTTT
CDR3aa: CAISEGGANNSPLHF

v_gene: TRBV20-1
abundance: medium-sized
j_gene: TRBJ2-3
len: 15
d_gene: TRBD1
CDR3nt: TGCAGTGCTAGAGCCCCCACAGGGGGAACAGATACGCAGTATTTT
CDR3aa: CSARAPTGGTDTQYF

v_gene: TRBV20-1
abundance: few
j_gene: TRBJ1-6
len: 15
d_gene: .
CDR3nt: TGCAGTGCTAGAGATACCCAGGCCCATAATTCACCCCTCAACTTT
CDR3aa: CSARDTQAHNSPLNF

v_gene: TRBV12-3/TRBV12-4
abundance: many
j_gene: TRBJ1-3
len: 15
d_gene: TRBD1
CDR3nt: TGTGCCAGCAGGACGACAGGGAGCTCTGGAAACACCATATATTTT
CDR3aa: CASRTTGSSGNTIYF

v_gene: TRBV5-1
abundance: many
j_gene: TRBJ2-3
len: 14
d_gene: TRBD1
CDR3nt: TGCGCCAGCAGCTTAAGGGGGCCCACAGATACGCAGTATTTT
CDR3aa: CASSLRGPTDTQYF

v_gene: TRBV29-1
abundance: many
j_gene: TRBJ2-7
len: 13
d_gene: .
CDR3nt: TGCAGCTTCGTACAGCGGGCTTTAGGGGAGCAGTACTTC
CDR3aa: CSFVQRALGEQYF

v_gene: TRBV2
abundance: many
j_gene: TRBJ2-3
len: 14
d_gene: TRBD2
CDR3nt: TGTGCCAGCAGTTCTAGCGGGGTCACAGATACGCAGTATTTT
CDR3aa: CASSSSGVTDTQYF

v_gene: TRBV20-1
abundance: many
j_gene: TRBJ2-3
len: 11
d_gene: .
CDR3nt: TGCAGTGCCGGCCAGGGGGATACGCAGTATTTT
CDR3aa: CSAGQGDTQYF

v_gene: TRBV5-6
abundance: many
j_gene: TRBJ2-1
len: 16
d_gene: TRBD2
CDR3nt: TGTGCCAGCAGCTGGCGGCTTAGCGGGAGGAAACATGAGCAGTTCTTC
CDR3aa: CASSWRLSGRKHEQFF

v_gene: TRBV7-8
abundance: many
j_gene: TRBJ2-1
len: 14
d_gene: TRBD1
CDR3nt: TGTGCCAGCAGCCCCCGGGACAGGGGGGATGAGCAGTTCTTC
CDR3aa: CASSPRDRGDEQFF

v_gene: TRBV7-2
abundance: many
j_gene: TRBJ1-4
len: 13
d_gene: .
CDR3nt: TGTGCCAGCAGCTTAGGGCCAGAGGAAAAACTGTTTTTT
CDR3aa: CASSLGPEEKLFF

v_gene: TRBV29-1
abundance: .
j_gene: TRBJ2-1
len: 17
d_gene: TRBD2
CDR3nt: TGCAGCGTTGAAGATCCGGGACTAGCGGGGACCTACAATGAGCAGTTCTTC
CDR3aa: CSVEDPGLAGTYNEQFF

v_gene: TRBV11-2
abundance: .
j_gene: TRBJ2-7
len: 17
d_gene: .
CDR3nt: TGTGCCAGCAGCCCCGGCGGGCGGGGATTTTATCTATACGAGCAGTACTTC
CDR3aa: CASSPGGRGFYLYEQYF

v_gene: TRBV20-1
abundance: many
j_gene: TRBJ2-6
len: 13
d_gene: .
CDR3nt: TGCAGTGCTAGAGTCCCTGCAGTCTACGTCCTGACTTTC
CDR3aa: CSARVPAVYVLTF

v_gene: TRBV14
abundance: few
j_gene: TRBJ1-6
len: 14
d_gene: TRBD1
CDR3nt: TGTGCCAGCAGCCAAGACAGGGGGAATTCACCCCTCAACTTT
CDR3aa: CASSQDRGNSPLNF

v_gene: TRBV5-1
abundance: many
j_gene: TRBJ1-2
len: 14
d_gene: .
CDR3nt: TGCGCCAGCAGCTTTGACAGGAGAAACTATGGCTACACCTTC
CDR3aa: CASSFDRRNYGYTF

v_gene: TRBV7-2
abundance: many
j_gene: TRBJ2-7
len: 15
d_gene: TRBD2
CDR3nt: TGTGCCAGCAGCTTAGGGGTCGGGGGGGCACGGGAGCAGTACTTC
CDR3aa: CASSLGVGGAREQYF